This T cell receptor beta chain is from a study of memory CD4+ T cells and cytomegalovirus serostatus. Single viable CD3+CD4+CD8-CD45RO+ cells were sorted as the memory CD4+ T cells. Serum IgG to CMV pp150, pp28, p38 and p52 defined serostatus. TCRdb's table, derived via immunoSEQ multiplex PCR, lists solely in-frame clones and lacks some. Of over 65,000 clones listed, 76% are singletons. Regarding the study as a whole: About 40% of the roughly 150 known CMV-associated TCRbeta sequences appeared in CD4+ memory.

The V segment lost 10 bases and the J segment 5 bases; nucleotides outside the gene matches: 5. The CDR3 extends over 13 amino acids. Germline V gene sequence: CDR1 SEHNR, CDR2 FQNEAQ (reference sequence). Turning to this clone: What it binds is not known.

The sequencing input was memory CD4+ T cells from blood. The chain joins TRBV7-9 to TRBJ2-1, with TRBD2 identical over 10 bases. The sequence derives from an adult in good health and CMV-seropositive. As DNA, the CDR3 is TGTGCCACCGGGACTAGCGCGCACAATGAGCAGTTCTTC. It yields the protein CATGTSAHNEQFF. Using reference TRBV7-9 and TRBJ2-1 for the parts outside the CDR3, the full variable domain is DTGVSQNPRHKITKRGQNVTFRCDPISEHNRLYWYRQTLGQGPEFLTYFQNEAQLEKSRLLSDRFSAERPKGSFSTLEIQRTEQGDSAMYLCATGTSAHNEQFFGPGTRLTVL.